The 2 T cell receptor beta chains presented below share a single source sample, sequenced in a study of cytomegalovirus exposure and HLA in healthy donors. PCR amplification relied on 60 Vbeta primers (plus 13 Jbeta primers). The data were produced by immunoSEQ multiplex PCR, yet TCRdb's version contains in-frame clones alone and is incomplete. The sample yields 150,000 to 200,000 clones, less than 80% seen once. Sequenced: PBMCs. Every receptor here comes from a young woman in good health and CMV-seropositive.

The rearrangement uses TRBV5-6 and TRBJ1-1; D gene ambiguous. From germline, CDR1 is SGHDT and CDR2 YYEEEE. This CDR3 has 14 residues. V gave up 4 bases and J gave up 1 base, with 11 bases separating them. CDR3 region: CASSREWGNTEAFF. The CDR3 region has the DNA TGTGCCAGCAGCCGGGAGTGGGGGAACACTGAAGCTTTCTTT.

This clone was counted only a few times. The V and J genes are TRBV2 and TRBJ1-1, with 9 bases identical to TRBD1. CDR3 size: 14 residues. Germline loops: CDR1 SNHLY, CDR2 FYNNEI. Germline trimming cut 6 bases from V and 3 bases from J; bases unmatched to any gene: 5. The CDR3 coding sequence is TGTGCCAGCAGGGGACAGGGAAGACACACTGAAGCTTTCTTT. This gives the protein CASRGQGRHTEAFF.